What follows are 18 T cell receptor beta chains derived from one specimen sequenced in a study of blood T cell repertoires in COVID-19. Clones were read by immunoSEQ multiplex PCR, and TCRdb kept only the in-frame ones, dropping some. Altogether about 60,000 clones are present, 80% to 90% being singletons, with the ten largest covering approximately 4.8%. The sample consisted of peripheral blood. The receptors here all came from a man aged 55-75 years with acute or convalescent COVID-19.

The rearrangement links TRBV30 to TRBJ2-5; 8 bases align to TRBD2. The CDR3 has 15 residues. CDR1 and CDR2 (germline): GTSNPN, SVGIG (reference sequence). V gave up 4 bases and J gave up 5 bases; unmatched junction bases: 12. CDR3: CAWNKISGTVETQYF. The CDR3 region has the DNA TGTGCCTGGAATAAAATTAGCGGGACTGTGGAGACCCAGTACTTC. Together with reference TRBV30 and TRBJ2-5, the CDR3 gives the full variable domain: SQTIHQWPATLVQPVGSPLSLECTVEGTSNPNLYWYRQAAGRGLQLLFYSVGIGQISSEVPQNLSASRPQDRQFILSSKKLLLSDSGFYLCAWNKISGTVETQYFGPGTRLLVL.

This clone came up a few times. The CDR3 coding sequence is TGCAGTGCTAGTAGGCCTAGCGGGAGTTACGAGCAGTACTTC. This gives the protein CSASRPSGSYEQYF. The chain has TRBV20-1 and TRBJ2-7; 10 bases line up with TRBD2. The CDR3 sequence is 14 residues long. With 3 bases clipped from V and 4 bases from J, the junction kept 6 bases outside the gene matches. Germline CDR1 and CDR2: DFQATT and SNEGSKA (reference sequence).

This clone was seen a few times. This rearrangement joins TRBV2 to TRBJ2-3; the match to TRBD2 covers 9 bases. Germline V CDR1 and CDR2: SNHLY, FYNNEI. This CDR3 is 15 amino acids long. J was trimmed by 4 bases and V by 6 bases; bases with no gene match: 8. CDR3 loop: CASRGGLAFPDTQYF. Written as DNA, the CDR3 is TGTGCCAGCAGGGGAGGACTAGCGTTCCCAGATACGCAGTATTTT.

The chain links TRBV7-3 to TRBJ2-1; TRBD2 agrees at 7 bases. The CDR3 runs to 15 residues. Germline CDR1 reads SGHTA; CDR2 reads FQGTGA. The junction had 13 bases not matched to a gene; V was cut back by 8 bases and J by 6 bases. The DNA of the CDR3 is TGTGCCAGCTGGCTCCCGCGGGAGCCGGGCAATGAGCAGTTCTTC. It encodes CASWLPREPGNEQFF.

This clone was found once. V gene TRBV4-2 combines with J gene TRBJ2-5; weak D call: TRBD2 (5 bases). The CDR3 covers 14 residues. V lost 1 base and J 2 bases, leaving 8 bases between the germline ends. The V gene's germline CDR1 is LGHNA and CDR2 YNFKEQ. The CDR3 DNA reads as TGTGCCAGCAGCCAAGCCCCGGGACAAGAGACCCAGTACTTC. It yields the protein CASSQAPGQETQYF.

The CDR3 DNA follows: TGTGCCAGCAGTCTGTGGACCGGCGGGGGCACTGAAGCTTTCTTT. It codes for CASSLWTGGGTEAFF. The chain has TRBV28 and TRBJ1-1, with a weak D call TRBD1 (5 bases). Germline values: CDR1 MDHEN, CDR2 SYDVKM. V lost 5 bases and J lost 4, with 17 bases in between. The CDR3 spans 15 residues.

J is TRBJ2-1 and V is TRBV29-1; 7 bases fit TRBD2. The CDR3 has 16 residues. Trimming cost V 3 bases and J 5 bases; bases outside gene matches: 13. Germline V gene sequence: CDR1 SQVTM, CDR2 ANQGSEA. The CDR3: CSVDQIGGRNNNEQFF. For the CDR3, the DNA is TGCAGCGTTGATCAAATCGGCGGGAGAAATAACAATGAGCAGTTCTTC.

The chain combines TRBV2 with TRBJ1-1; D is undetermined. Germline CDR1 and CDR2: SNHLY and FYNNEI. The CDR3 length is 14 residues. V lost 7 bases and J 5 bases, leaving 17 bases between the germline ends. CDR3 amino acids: CASTLAEGGTEAFF. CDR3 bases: TGTGCCAGCACCCTCGCGGAGGGCGGGACTGAAGCTTTCTTT.

The CDR3 loop reads CASSSSGQGPYEQYF. The CDR3 coding sequence is TGTGCCAGCAGCTCCTCGGGACAGGGGCCCTACGAGCAGTACTTC. The rearrangement uses TRBV7-9 and TRBJ2-7; 10 bases line up with TRBD1. J lost 2 bases, V lost 4 bases, and 5 bases had no gene match. In germline, CDR1 is SEHNR, CDR2 FQNEAQ (reference sequence). The CDR3 length is 15 residues.

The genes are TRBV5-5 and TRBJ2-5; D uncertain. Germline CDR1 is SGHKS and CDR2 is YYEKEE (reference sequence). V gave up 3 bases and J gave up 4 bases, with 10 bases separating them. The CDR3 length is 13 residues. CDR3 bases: TGTGCCAGCAGCTCCCTGGGCCGAGAGACCCAGTACTTC. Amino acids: CASSSLGRETQYF.

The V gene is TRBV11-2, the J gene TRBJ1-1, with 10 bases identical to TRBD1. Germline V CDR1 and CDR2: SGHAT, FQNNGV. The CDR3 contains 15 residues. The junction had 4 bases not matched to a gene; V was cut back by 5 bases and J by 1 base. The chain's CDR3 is CASSARTGGNTEAFF. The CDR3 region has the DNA TGTGCCAGCAGCGCCCGGACAGGGGGGAACACTGAAGCTTTCTTT. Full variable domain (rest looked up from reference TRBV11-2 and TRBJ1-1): EAGVAQSPRYKIIEKRQSVAFWCNPISGHATLYWYQQILGQGPKLLIQFQNNGVVDDSQLPKDRFSAERLKGVDSTLKIQPAKLEDSAVYLCASSARTGGNTEAFFGQGTRLTVV.

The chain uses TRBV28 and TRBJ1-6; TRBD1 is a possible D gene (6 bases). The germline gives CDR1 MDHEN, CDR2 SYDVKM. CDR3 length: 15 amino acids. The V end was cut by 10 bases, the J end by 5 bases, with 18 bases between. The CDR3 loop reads CAITPSQGNNSPLHF. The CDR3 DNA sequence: TGTGCCATCACACCTTCACAGGGCAATAATTCACCCCTCCACTTT.

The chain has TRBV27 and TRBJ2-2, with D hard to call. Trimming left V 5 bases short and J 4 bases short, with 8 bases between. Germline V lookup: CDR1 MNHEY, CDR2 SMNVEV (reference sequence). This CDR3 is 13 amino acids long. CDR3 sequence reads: CASSPLATGELFF. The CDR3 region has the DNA TGTGCCAGCAGTCCCTTGGCCACCGGGGAGCTGTTTTTT.

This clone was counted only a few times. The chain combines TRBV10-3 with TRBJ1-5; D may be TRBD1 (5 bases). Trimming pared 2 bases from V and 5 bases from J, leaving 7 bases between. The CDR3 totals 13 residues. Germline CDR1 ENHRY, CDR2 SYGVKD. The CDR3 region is CAISEGAHQPQHF. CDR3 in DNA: TGTGCCATCAGTGAGGGGGCGCATCAGCCCCAGCATTTT.

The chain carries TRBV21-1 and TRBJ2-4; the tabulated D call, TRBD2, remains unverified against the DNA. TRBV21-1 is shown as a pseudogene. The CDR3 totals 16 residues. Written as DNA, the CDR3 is TGTGCCAGCCCCCGGGGGGCGTTCGTAGCCAAAAACATTCAGTACTTC. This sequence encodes CASPRGAFVAKNIQYF.

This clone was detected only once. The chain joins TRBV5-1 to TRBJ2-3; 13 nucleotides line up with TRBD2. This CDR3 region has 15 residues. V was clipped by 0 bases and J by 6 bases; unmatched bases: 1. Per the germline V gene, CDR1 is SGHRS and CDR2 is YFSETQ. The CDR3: CASSLGLAGGDTQYF. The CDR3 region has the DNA TGCGCCAGCAGCTTGGGACTAGCGGGAGGCGATACGCAGTATTTT.

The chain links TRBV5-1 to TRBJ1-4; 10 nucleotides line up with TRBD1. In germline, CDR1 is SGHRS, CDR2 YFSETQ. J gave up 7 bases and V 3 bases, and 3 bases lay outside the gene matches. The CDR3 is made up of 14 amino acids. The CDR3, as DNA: TGCGCCAGCAGCTATGGACAGGGGGTTGAAAAACTGTTTTTT. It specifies CASSYGQGVEKLFF. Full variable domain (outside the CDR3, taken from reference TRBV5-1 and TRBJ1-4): KAGVTQTPRYLIKTRGQQVTLSCSPISGHRSVSWYQQTPGQGLQFLFEYFSETQRNKGNFPGRFSGRQFSNSRSEMNVSTLELGDSALYLCASSYGQGVEKLFFGSGTQLSVL.

The DNA of the CDR3 is TGTGCCAGCAGCGTATTGAGCGGGAGCGGGACCGGGGAGCTGTTTTTT. Protein: CASSVLSGSGTGELFF. The chain has TRBV9 and TRBJ2-2; 8 positions match TRBD2. J gave up 5 bases and V 1 base, and 7 bases lay outside the gene matches. Germline CDR1 is SGDLS and CDR2 is YYNGEE. CDR3 size: 16 residues.